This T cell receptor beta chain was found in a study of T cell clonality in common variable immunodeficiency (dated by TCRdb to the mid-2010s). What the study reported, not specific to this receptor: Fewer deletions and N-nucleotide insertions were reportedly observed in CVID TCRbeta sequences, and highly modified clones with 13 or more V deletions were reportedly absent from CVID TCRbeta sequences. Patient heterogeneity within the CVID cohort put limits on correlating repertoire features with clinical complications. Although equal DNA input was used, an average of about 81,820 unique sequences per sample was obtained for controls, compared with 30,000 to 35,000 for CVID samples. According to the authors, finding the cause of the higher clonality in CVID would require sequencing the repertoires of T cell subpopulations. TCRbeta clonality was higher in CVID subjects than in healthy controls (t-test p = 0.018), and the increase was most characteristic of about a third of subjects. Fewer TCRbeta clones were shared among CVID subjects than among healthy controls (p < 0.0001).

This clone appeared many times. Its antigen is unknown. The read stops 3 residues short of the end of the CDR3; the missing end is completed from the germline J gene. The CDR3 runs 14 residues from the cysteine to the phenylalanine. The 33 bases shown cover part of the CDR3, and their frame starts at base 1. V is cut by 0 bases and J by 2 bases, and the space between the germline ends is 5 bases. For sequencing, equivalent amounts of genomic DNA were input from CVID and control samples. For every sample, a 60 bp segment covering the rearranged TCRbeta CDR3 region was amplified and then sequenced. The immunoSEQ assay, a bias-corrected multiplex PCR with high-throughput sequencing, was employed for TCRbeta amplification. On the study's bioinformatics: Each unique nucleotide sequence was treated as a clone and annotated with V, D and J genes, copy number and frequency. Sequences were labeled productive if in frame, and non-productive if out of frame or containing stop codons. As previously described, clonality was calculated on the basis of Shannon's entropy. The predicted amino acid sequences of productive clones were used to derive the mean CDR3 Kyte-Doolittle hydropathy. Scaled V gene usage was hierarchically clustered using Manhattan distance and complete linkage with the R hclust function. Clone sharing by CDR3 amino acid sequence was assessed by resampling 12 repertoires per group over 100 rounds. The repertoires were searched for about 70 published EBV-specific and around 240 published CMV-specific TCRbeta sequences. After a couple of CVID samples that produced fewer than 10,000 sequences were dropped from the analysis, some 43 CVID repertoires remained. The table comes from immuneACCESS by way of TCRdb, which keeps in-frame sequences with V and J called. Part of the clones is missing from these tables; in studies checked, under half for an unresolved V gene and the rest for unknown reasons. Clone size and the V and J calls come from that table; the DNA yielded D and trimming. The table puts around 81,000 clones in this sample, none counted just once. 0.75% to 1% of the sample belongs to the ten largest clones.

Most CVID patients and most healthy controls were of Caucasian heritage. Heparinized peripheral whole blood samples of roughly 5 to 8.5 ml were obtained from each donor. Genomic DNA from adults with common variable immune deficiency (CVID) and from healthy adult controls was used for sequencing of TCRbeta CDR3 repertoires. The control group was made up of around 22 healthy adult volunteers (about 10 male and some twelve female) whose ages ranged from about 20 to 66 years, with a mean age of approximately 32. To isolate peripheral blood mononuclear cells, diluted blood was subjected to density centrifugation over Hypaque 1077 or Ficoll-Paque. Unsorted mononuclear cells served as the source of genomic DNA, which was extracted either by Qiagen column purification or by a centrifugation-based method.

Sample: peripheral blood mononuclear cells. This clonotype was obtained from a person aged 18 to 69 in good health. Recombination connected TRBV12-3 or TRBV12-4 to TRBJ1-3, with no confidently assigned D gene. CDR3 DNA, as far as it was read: TGTGCCAGCAGTTTAGCCGGGGCTGGAAACACC. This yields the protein CASSLAGAGNT. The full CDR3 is CASSLAGAGNTIYF.